This T cell receptor beta chain was sequenced during a study of tumor and adjacent non-tumor tissue in lung cancer. The CDR3 consists of 17 residues. CDR1 is SNHLY and CDR2 is FYNNEI in the germline V gene. Three rounds of nested PCR, following a modified ARM-PCR protocol, produced the TCRbeta library. TCRdb analysed the multiplex PCR reads with MiXCR anew, one entry per CDR3 protein. The sample has more than 75,000 distinct CDR3 sequences; nearly 70% are singletons. This clonotype was observed a single time. The junction differs from germline at one of its ends, possibly a read error. No cell sorting was done before RNA was extracted from the tissue.

The chain carries TRBV2 and TRBJ2-7; 7 bases are a match to TRBD2. The clonotype originates from a woman in her 70s with non-small cell lung cancer. Sequenced input: lung tumor tissue. CDR3 in amino acids: CASSVGLAASGSYEHYF. For the CDR3, the DNA is TGTGCCAGCAGTGTCGGTCTCGCGGCTAGCGGATCCTACGAGCACTACTTC.